The 14 T cell receptor beta chains in this list originate from one sample, sequenced in a study of sequential checkpoint blockade in melanoma. Sequenced by immunoSEQ multiplex PCR; TCRdb stores in-frame clones only, minus some. The table lists around 35,000 clones, over 30% of them singletons, with about 1.6% in the top ten. Treatment described: randomized to nivolumab then ipilimumab (arm A) or the reverse (arm B). The sequences come from tumor tissue (inferred from file names), collected from a patient given nivolumab and ipilimumab in sequence. Every receptor here comes from a human donor with melanoma.

This CDR3 reads CASSEYGIGYTF. The CDR3 nucleotides read TGCGCCAGCAGTGAGTATGGGATCGGCTACACCTTC. The gene calls are TRBV10-2 and TRBJ1-2; no firm D call. Germline values: CDR1 WSHSY, CDR2 SAAADI. V shed 1 base and J shed 8 bases, with 8 bases lying between them. This CDR3 region has 12 residues.

The chain combines TRBV6-8 with TRBJ2-1, with 12 bases lining up with TRBD2. Trimming at V came to 10 bases and at J to 7 bases, leaving 11 bases not matched to a gene. Germline V gene lookup returns CDR1 MNHGY and CDR2 SAAAGT. CDR3 size: 15 residues. CDR3 nucleotide sequence: TGTGCCACCCGAGGCGGACTAGCGGGGAATAATGAGCAGTTCTTC. As protein: CATRGGLAGNNEQFF.

This chain uses TRBV9 with TRBJ2-7; D is unclear. The length of the CDR3 is 15 residues. CDR1 SGDLS and CDR2 YYNGEE come from the germline V gene. V lost 5 bases and J 0 bases, leaving 15 bases between the germline ends. The CDR3 here is CASSTRHTSSYEQYF. In nucleotides, the CDR3 is TGTGCCAGCAGTACCCGACATACCTCCTCCTACGAGCAGTACTTC.

This clone was seen only a few times. V and J are TRBV9 and TRBJ1-3, with D possibly being TRBD1 (6 bases). V was trimmed by 3 bases and J by 0 bases, leaving 16 bases between them. Per germline, CDR1 SGDLS and CDR2 YYNGEE. The CDR3 is 17 amino acids. This CDR3 reads CASSAGEGGGSGNTIYF. In nucleotides, the CDR3 is TGTGCCAGCAGCGCAGGGGAGGGGGGAGGCTCTGGAAACACCATATATTTT.

The V call is TRBV5-1, the J call TRBJ2-5, with 7 positions matching TRBD2. J gave up 1 base and V 5 bases, and 5 bases lay outside the gene matches. CDR1 and CDR2 (germline): SGHRS, YFSETQ. This CDR3 comprises 14 residues. In DNA form, the CDR3 reads TGCGCCAGCAGTTACGGGACTACCCAAGAGACCCAGTACTTC. Protein: CASSYGTTQETQYF.

This chain connects TRBV12-1 to TRBJ1-6. TRBV12-1 is recorded as a pseudogene. CDR3 length equals 13 residues. This CDR3 reads CASSPWTESPLHF. As DNA, the CDR3 is TGTGCCAGCAGCCCCTGGACGGAGTCACCCCTCCACTTT.

The V call is TRBV11-3, the J call TRBJ2-7, with D perhaps TRBD2 (7 bases). CDR3 length: 14 residues. The germline V and J ends were trimmed by 7 bases and 4 bases, with 17 bases remaining between them. Per the germline V gene, CDR1 is SGHNT and CDR2 is YENEEA. The CDR3 nucleotides read TGTGCCAGCATCCAGGCAAGGGGGGGGTACGAGCAGTACTTC. Its translation is CASIQARGGYEQYF.

This clone was seen repeatedly, ten times or more. The V and J genes are TRBV6-8 and TRBJ2-2, with D possibly called TRBD1 or TRBD2 (5 bases each). Germline CDR1 MNHGY, CDR2 SAAAGT. V was trimmed by 10 bases and J by 2 bases, leaving 17 bases between them. The CDR3 has 15 amino acids. The CDR3 is CAIRAAAANTGELFF. CDR3 DNA sequence: TGTGCCATCAGGGCCGCAGCGGCCAACACCGGGGAGCTGTTTTTT.

The rearrangement links TRBV5-1 to TRBJ2-1, with TRBD2 matching over 11 bases. CDR3 length: 17 residues. Germline CDR1 is SGHRS and CDR2 is YFSETQ. V shed 4 bases, J shed 9 bases, and the junction held 15 bases outside the gene matches. CDR3 nucleotides: TGCGCCAGCAGCATAACAAACGGACTAGCGGGTCTCGGTGAGCAGTTCTTC. It is translated as CASSITNGLAGLGEQFF.

The V gene is TRBV6-8, the J gene TRBJ2-5; 7 bases map to TRBD2. Germline-derived CDR1 and CDR2 are MNHGY and SAAAGT. J was trimmed by 1 base and V by 2 bases; bases with no gene match: 10. This CDR3 has 17 residues. The CDR3 nucleotides read TGTGCCAGCAGTTACGTATTTAGCGGGTCTCTCCAAGAGACCCAGTACTTC. Its protein product is CASSYVFSGSLQETQYF.

J is TRBJ2-3 and V is TRBV7-5; the table's D gene call, TRBD2, was not cross checked with the DNA. TRBV7-5 is an annotated pseudogene. The CDR3 sequence is 16 residues long. This chain's CDR3 is CASSSPGLAGGYTQYF. The CDR3 nucleotides are TGTGCCAGCAGCTCGCCGGGACTAGCGGGCGGCTATACGCAGTATTTT.

This clone was detected a few times. The DNA of the CDR3 is TGTGCCAGCCGAGCGGGGGGGATCCACAATGAGCAGTTCTTC. Its translation is CASRAGGIHNEQFF. The V and J genes are TRBV19 and TRBJ2-1; TRBD2 aligns across 10 bases. The V and J ends lost 9 bases and 5 bases, in that order; junction bases with no gene match: 7. CDR1 LNHDA and CDR2 SQIVND come from the germline V gene (reference sequence). This CDR3 is 14 amino acids long. The whole variable domain, filled in from reference TRBV19 and TRBJ2-1, reads DGGITQSPKYLFRKEGQNVTLSCEQNLNHDAMYWYRQDPGQGLRLIYYSQIVNDFQKGDIAEGYSVSREKKESFPLTVTSAQKNPTAFYLCASRAGGIHNEQFFGPGTRLTVL.

The chain combines TRBV18 with TRBJ1-1; D possibly corresponds to TRBD1 (6 bases). The CDR3 sequence is 15 residues long. V was clipped by 5 bases and J by 2 bases, with 15 bases between them. CDR1 and CDR2 from the germline V gene are KGHSH and LQKENI. The CDR3 loop reads CASSTRQAVNTEAFF. The CDR3 coding sequence is TGTGCCAGCTCAACCCGACAGGCAGTTAACACTGAAGCTTTCTTT.

This clone was recorded many times. CDR3 DNA sequence: TGTGCCAGCAGCTATGGACAGGGGAGAGATTCACCCCTCCACTTT. This gives the protein CASSYGQGRDSPLHF. The J gene is TRBJ1-6, the V gene TRBV11-3, with 9 bases fitting TRBD1. The V segment lost 4 bases and the J segment 8 bases; nucleotides outside the gene matches: 6. Germline V gives CDR1 SGHNT, CDR2 YENEEA. This CDR3 region has 15 residues.